This entry describes one T cell receptor (beta chain). What it binds is unknown. Combining a sample-barcoded 5' primer with a J-beta primer mix, a second PCR ran for roughly 7 to 11 cycles. TCRdb used MiXCR to reprocess the 5' RACE reads, holding one entry per CDR3 protein. The sample holds hundreds of thousands of distinct CDR3 sequences, around 43% seen once. Trimming pared 3 bases from V and 6 bases from J, leaving 12 bases between. This CDR3 is 12 amino acids long. Germline CDR1 and CDR2: DFQATT and SNEGSKA (reference sequence). The sample originates from a study of blood T cells in healthy people across ages. Broader study findings: Per million T cells, TCR beta diversity dropped roughly linearly as age increased. It was not known whether donors were CMV positive (a possible confounder of expanded clonotype changes).

V is TRBV20-1 and J is TRBJ2-7; D unclear. The TCR comes from a man of 80 years or more in good health. Sequenced sample: blood. CDR3 DNA sequence: TGCAGTGCTAGCCCTACAGTGTCCGAGCAGTACTTC. This encodes CSASPTVSEQYF.